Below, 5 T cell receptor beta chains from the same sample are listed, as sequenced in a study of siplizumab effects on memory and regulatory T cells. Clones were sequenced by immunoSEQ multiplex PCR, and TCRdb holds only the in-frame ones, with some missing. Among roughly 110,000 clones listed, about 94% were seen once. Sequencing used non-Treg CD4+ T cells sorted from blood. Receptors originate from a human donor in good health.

CDR3 region: CATSIYGQGDEKLFF. CDR3 nucleotides: TGTGCCACCAGCATTTACGGACAGGGCGATGAAAAACTGTTTTTT. The chain carries TRBV15 and TRBJ1-4; TRBD1 matches 8 bases. The CDR3 totals 15 residues. CDR1 is LNHNV, CDR2 YYDKDF, per germline (reference sequence). The V and J ends lost 4 bases and 6 bases, in that order; junction bases with no gene match: 7.

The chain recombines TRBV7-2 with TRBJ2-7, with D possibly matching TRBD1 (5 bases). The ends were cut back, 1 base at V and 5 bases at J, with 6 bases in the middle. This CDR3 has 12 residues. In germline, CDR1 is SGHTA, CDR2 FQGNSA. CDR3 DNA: TGTGCCAGCAGCTTAGTAGGGGACGAGCAGTACTTC. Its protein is CASSLVGDEQYF.

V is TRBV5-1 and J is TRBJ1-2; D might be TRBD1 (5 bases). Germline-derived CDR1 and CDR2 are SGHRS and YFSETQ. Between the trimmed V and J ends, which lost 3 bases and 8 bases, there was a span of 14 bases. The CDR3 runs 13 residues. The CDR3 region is CASSWGSVEGYTF. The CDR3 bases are TGCGCCAGCAGCTGGGGGTCGGTTGAAGGCTACACCTTC. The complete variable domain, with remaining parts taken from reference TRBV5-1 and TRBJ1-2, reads KAGVTQTPRYLIKTRGQQVTLSCSPISGHRSVSWYQQTPGQGLQFLFEYFSETQRNKGNFPGRFSGRQFSNSRSEMNVSTLELGDSALYLCASSWGSVEGYTFGSGTRLTVV.

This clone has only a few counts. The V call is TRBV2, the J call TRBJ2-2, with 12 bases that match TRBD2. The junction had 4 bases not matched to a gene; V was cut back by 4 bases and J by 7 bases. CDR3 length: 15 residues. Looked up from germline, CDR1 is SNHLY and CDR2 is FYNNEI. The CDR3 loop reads CASSASGGAVGELFF. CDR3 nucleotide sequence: TGTGCCAGCAGTGCTAGCGGGGGGGCCGTCGGGGAGCTGTTTTTT.

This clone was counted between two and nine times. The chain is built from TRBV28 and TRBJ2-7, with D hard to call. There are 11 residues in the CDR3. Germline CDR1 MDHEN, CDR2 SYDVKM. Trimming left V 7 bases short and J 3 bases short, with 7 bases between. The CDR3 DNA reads TGTGCCAGCATGGAGAACTACGAGCAGTACTTC. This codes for CASMENYEQYF.